Below are 30 T cell receptor beta chains sequenced from a single sample in a study of cytomegalovirus exposure and HLA in healthy donors. The PCR had 60 Vbeta and 13 Jbeta primers. Clones were sequenced by immunoSEQ multiplex PCR, and TCRdb holds only the in-frame ones, with some missing. This sample carries 250,000 to 300,000 clones, almost 85% of them seen once, and the ten largest clones take 2% to 2.5%. Material: PBMCs. The receptors were sampled from a middle-aged woman in good health and CMV-seropositive.

CDR3 amino acids: CASSLVLAGIYNEQFF. The CDR3 DNA follows: TGTGCCAGCAGCTTAGTTTTGGCGGGTATATACAATGAGCAGTTCTTC. This chain joins TRBV11-3 and TRBJ2-1, with D possibly matching TRBD2 (5 bases). V gave up 1 base and J gave up 4 bases, with 14 bases separating them. The CDR3 spans 16 residues. Germline values: CDR1 SGHNT, CDR2 YENEEA.

In the case of this clone: The same CDR3 can be traced to other DNA sequences in this sample. The rearrangement joins TRBV4-3 to TRBJ2-2; TRBD1 is a possible D gene (7 bases). CDR1 is LGHNA, CDR2 YSLEER, per germline. V shed 4 bases and J shed 0 bases, with 12 bases lying between them. This CDR3 comprises 16 residues. The CDR3 nucleotides are TGCGCCAGCAGCCTCGGAGGGACAGCGAACACCGGGGAGCTGTTTTTT. Its protein is CASSLGGTANTGELFF.

This clone was counted a few times. The chain employs TRBV5-4 and TRBJ1-3; weak D call: TRBD1 (5 bases). The germline V gene encodes CDR1 SGHNT and CDR2 YYREEE (reference sequence). The CDR3 contains 17 residues. Trimming took 4 bases from V and 0 from J, leaving 17 bases between them. CDR3 loop: CASSLLDTWNSGNTIYF. CDR3 DNA sequence: TGTGCCAGCAGCCTACTGGACACCTGGAACTCTGGAAACACCATATATTTT.

In nucleotides, the CDR3 is TGTGCCTGGAGTTCGGGACTAGCGGTACAAGAGACCCAGTACTTC. This gives the protein CAWSSGLAVQETQYF. The rearrangement links TRBV30 to TRBJ2-5, with TRBD2 identical over 11 bases. V lost 2 bases and J lost 2; bases outside the gene matches: 4. CDR3 length: 15 residues. Germline V CDR1 and CDR2: GTSNPN, SVGIG (reference sequence).

The CDR3, as DNA: TGTGCCACCAGCAGAGATATTGCAGGGGGGCTCATGAACACTGAAGCTTTCTTT. Its protein is CATSRDIAGGLMNTEAFF. This chain uses TRBV15 with TRBJ1-1; 7 nucleotides agree with TRBD1. CDR1 is LNHNV, CDR2 YYDKDF, per germline (reference sequence). This CDR3 has 18 amino acids. V lost 0 bases and J lost 0; bases outside the gene matches: 10.

The chain carries TRBV30 and TRBJ1-3; 10 positions agree with TRBD1. Germline-derived CDR1 and CDR2 are GTSNPN and SVGIG (reference sequence). V lost 4 bases and J lost 1; bases outside the gene matches: 4. CDR3 length: 15 amino acids. The DNA of the CDR3 is TGTGCCTGGAAGGACAGGGGGAAGTCTGGAAACACCATATATTTT. Residues: CAWKDRGKSGNTIYF.

This rearrangement joins TRBV6-5 to TRBJ2-7; 11 bases align to TRBD2. Trimming removed 6 bases from V and 2 bases from J; junction bases left unmatched: 6. Germline V lookup: CDR1 MNHEY, CDR2 SVGAGI. The CDR3 has 15 residues. The CDR3 DNA follows: TGTGCCAGCAGACGCGGACTAGCGGGTCCCTACGAGCAGTACTTC. This codes for CASRRGLAGPYEQYF.

CDR3 in DNA: TGTGCCAGCAGCCTGTATGGGACTAGCGGGAGGGCCGCCGGGGAGCTGTTTTTT. It is translated as CASSLYGTSGRAAGELFF. This chain joins TRBV7-9 and TRBJ2-2; 16 nucleotides align to TRBD2. This CDR3 has 18 residues. The junction had 9 bases not matched to a gene; V was cut back by 5 bases and J by 6 bases. Germline V gives CDR1 SEHNR, CDR2 FQNEAQ (reference sequence).

The chain is built from TRBV19 and TRBJ2-7; 11 bases map to TRBD2. This CDR3 is 15 amino acids long. The J segment lost 2 bases and the V segment lost 9 bases, leaving 9 bases of the junction unmatched. CDR1 LNHDA and CDR2 SQIVND come from the germline V gene (reference sequence). The CDR3 here is CARNTLLAGAYEQYF. In DNA, the CDR3 is TGTGCCAGAAACACATTACTAGCGGGAGCCTACGAGCAGTACTTC.

The chain recombines TRBV20-1 with TRBJ1-2; the D is unclear. Deletions cut 3 bases from V and 12 bases from J, with 11 bases between. The CDR3 spans 10 residues. Germline CDR1 DFQATT, CDR2 SNEGSKA (reference sequence). The CDR3 coding sequence is TGCAGTGCTAGGGGCGTTCCGCACACCTTC. Translation gives CSARGVPHTF.

J is TRBJ2-7 and V is TRBV28; 10 bases align to TRBD2. CDR1 and CDR2 (germline): MDHEN, SYDVKM. The junction had 2 bases not matched to a gene; V was cut back by 0 bases and J by 3 bases. The length of the CDR3 is 15 residues. The CDR3 region is CASSLWSSGSYEQYF. The CDR3 coding sequence is TGTGCCAGCAGTTTATGGTCTAGCGGGAGCTACGAGCAGTACTTC.

This chain connects TRBV13 to TRBJ2-7, with D tentatively TRBD2 (6 bases). The length of the CDR3 is 15 residues. From germline, CDR1 is PRHDT and CDR2 FYEKMQ (reference sequence). The V gene lost 5 bases and the J gene lost 2 bases, with 16 bases spanning the gap. CDR3 sequence reads: CASSLTGLTPYEQYF. CDR3 bases: TGTGCCAGCAGCCTCACGGGACTCACCCCCTACGAGCAGTACTTC.

The rearrangement uses TRBV14 and TRBJ1-3, with unresolved D. The CDR3 totals 16 residues. The V gene lost 4 bases and the J gene lost 3 bases, with 16 bases spanning the gap. In germline, CDR1 is SGHDN, CDR2 FVKESK. As DNA, the CDR3 is TGTGCCAGCAGCCTTACCGACTCGTTGGTTGGAAACACCATATATTTT. Its protein is CASSLTDSLVGNTIYF.

This clone has a single count. This chain connects TRBV7-9 to TRBJ2-5, with D perhaps matching TRBD2 (6 bases). With 2 bases removed from V and 5 bases from J, the gap between germline ends came to 9 bases. The CDR3 contains 13 residues. CDR1 and CDR2 (germline): SEHNR, FQNEAQ (reference sequence). The DNA for the CDR3 is TGTGCCAGCAGCTTACTCGGGAGTGAGACCCAGTACTTC. Its protein is CASSLLGSETQYF.

The chain is built from TRBV19 and TRBJ1-6, with TRBD1 as a possible D gene (5 bases). Trimming left V 6 bases short and J 6 bases short, with 18 bases between. The CDR3 sequence is 16 residues long. The germline V gene has CDR1 LNHDA and CDR2 SQIVND (reference sequence). The CDR3 nucleotides are TGTGCCAGTAGCGGGTTCGAGTTTGGGGCTAATTCACCCCTCCACTTT. Protein: CASSGFEFGANSPLHF. Full variable domain (remainder filled in from reference TRBV19 and TRBJ1-6): DGGITQSPKYLFRKEGQNVTLSCEQNLNHDAMYWYRQDPGQGLRLIYYSQIVNDFQKGDIAEGYSVSREKKESFPLTVTSAQKNPTAFYLCASSGFEFGANSPLHFGNGTRLTVT.

Comment on this clone: The sample contains more than one DNA sequence encoding this CDR3. The chain recombines TRBV30 with TRBJ2-3, with D perhaps TRBD2 (5 bases). CDR1 is GTSNPN, CDR2 SVGIG, per germline (reference sequence). Trimming removed 0 bases from V and 2 bases from J, with 6 bases in between. The CDR3 totals 13 residues. The CDR3 region is CAWSVRDTDTQYF. CDR3 coding DNA: TGTGCCTGGAGTGTCCGGGACACAGATACGCAGTATTTT.

The J gene is TRBJ2-7, the V gene TRBV7-9, with D uncertain. The CDR3 has 16 amino acids. Germline lookup yields CDR1 SEHNR and CDR2 FQNEAQ (reference sequence). Trimming took off 2 bases at V and 2 bases at J, with 16 bases between the two ends. CDR3 nucleotide sequence: TGTGCCAGCAGCTTAATGTCGGGTAGATCCGCCTACGAGCAGTACTTC. This encodes CASSLMSGRSAYEQYF. Complete variable domain (other parts from reference TRBV7-9 and TRBJ2-7): DTGVSQNPRHKITKRGQNVTFRCDPISEHNRLYWYRQTLGQGPEFLTYFQNEAQLEKSRLLSDRFSAERPKGSFSTLEIQRTEQGDSAMYLCASSLMSGRSAYEQYFGPGTRLTVT.

V is TRBV30 and J is TRBJ1-4, with 7 bases identical to TRBD1. The length of the CDR3 is 15 residues. Trimming took 3 bases from V and 8 from J; bases not matched to a gene: 12. Germline CDR1 GTSNPN, CDR2 SVGIG (reference sequence). The CDR3 is CAWSRQGVVNEKLFF. In DNA form, the CDR3 reads TGTGCCTGGAGCCGGCAGGGGGTAGTCAACGAAAAACTGTTTTTT.

CDR3 in DNA: TGTGCCAGCAGCTCAGGGTTAGCGGGAGGTCGGCAGTATTTT. Encoded protein: CASSSGLAGGRQYF. The V call is TRBV11-2, the J call TRBJ2-3, with TRBD2 matching 10 bases. CDR1 and CDR2 from the germline V gene are SGHAT and FQNNGV. The junction had 9 bases not matched to a gene; V was cut back by 4 bases and J by 11 bases. The CDR3 is 14 residues long. Combining the CDR3 with reference TRBV11-2 and TRBJ2-3 gives the whole variable domain EAGVAQSPRYKIIEKRQSVAFWCNPISGHATLYWYQQILGQGPKLLIQFQNNGVVDDSQLPKDRFSAERLKGVDSTLKIQPAKLEDSAVYLCASSSGLAGGRQYFGPGTRLTVL.

This clone appeared a single time. The V and J genes are TRBV14 and TRBJ1-2; 8 bases map to TRBD1. V lost 3 bases to trimming and J lost 2 bases; unmatched junction nucleotides: 5. Per the germline V gene, CDR1 is SGHDN and CDR2 is FVKESK. The CDR3 is made up of 15 amino acids. CDR3 protein: CASSQSDRANYGYTF. DNA of the CDR3: TGTGCCAGCAGCCAGTCGGACAGGGCGAACTATGGCTACACCTTC. The variable domain in full, with the rest retrieved from reference TRBV14 and TRBJ1-2, is EAGVTQFPSHSVIEKGQTVTLRCDPISGHDNLYWYRRVMGKEIKFLLHFVKESKQDESGMPNNRFLAERTGGTYSTLKVQPAELEDSGVYFCASSQSDRANYGYTFGSGTRLTVV.

V gene TRBV7-2 combines with J gene TRBJ2-3; 9 bases line up with TRBD1. The CDR3 is 15 residues long. V lost 2 bases to trimming and J lost 2 bases; unmatched junction nucleotides: 2. Germline V gene sequence: CDR1 SGHTA, CDR2 FQGNSA. CDR3 amino acids: CASSLRDRVTDTQYF. For the CDR3, the DNA is TGTGCCAGCAGCTTACGGGACAGGGTCACAGATACGCAGTATTTT.

This chain uses TRBV5-1 with TRBJ1-1, with D tentatively TRBD1 (5 bases). Trimming took off 4 bases at V and 3 bases at J, with 16 bases between the two ends. The CDR3 extends over 15 amino acids. Germline values: CDR1 SGHRS, CDR2 YFSETQ. This chain's CDR3 is CASSPREWADTEAFF. In DNA form, the CDR3 reads TGCGCCAGCAGCCCCAGGGAATGGGCGGACACTGAAGCTTTCTTT.

The chain couples TRBV6-6 to TRBJ2-7, with D possibly being TRBD1 (5 bases). Trimming took 5 bases from V and 0 from J, leaving 14 bases between them. From germline, CDR1 is MNHNY and CDR2 SVGAGI (reference sequence). The CDR3 has 15 residues. The CDR3 DNA reads as TGTGCCAGCAGTCCGACCGTCGACAGCTCCTACGAGCAGTACTTC. The encoded protein is CASSPTVDSSYEQYF.

The chain combines TRBV5-5 with TRBJ2-1; a possible D gene is TRBD1 (6 bases). This CDR3 spans 15 amino acids. With 4 bases removed from V and 7 bases from J, the gap between germline ends came to 18 bases. Germline lookup yields CDR1 SGHKS and CDR2 YYEKEE (reference sequence). DNA of the CDR3: TGTGCCAGCAGCCAGGGGCAGGGTGTTGATAATGAGCAGTTCTTC. The encoded protein is CASSQGQGVDNEQFF.

The V gene is TRBV30, the J gene TRBJ1-3; a weak D match, TRBD1 (6 bases). The CDR3 has 14 residues. The germline V gene has CDR1 GTSNPN and CDR2 SVGIG (reference sequence). V was pared by 3 bases and J by 3 bases, with 12 bases between. CDR3 in DNA: TGTGCCTGGAGCCCTGGGACAATTGGAAACACCATATATTTT. This codes for CAWSPGTIGNTIYF.

The chain recombines TRBV9 with TRBJ2-5; 10 nucleotides match TRBD2. Germline V CDR1 and CDR2: SGDLS, YYNGEE. Trimming cost V 3 bases and J 5 bases; bases outside gene matches: 7. The CDR3 is made up of 15 amino acids. Here the CDR3 DNA reads TGTGCCAGCAGCGGCACTAGCGGGGCCACGGAGACCCAGTACTTC. Its protein product is CASSGTSGATETQYF.

There are a few counts of this clone. This sequence joins TRBV5-6 and TRBJ2-1; 7 bases line up with TRBD2. Germline CDR1 reads SGHDT; CDR2 reads YYEEEE. The V segment lost 6 bases and the J segment 7 bases; nucleotides outside the gene matches: 13. The CDR3 runs 15 residues. The CDR3 sequence is CASTSPVAGGNEQFF. CDR3 coding DNA: TGTGCCAGCACATCCCCGGTAGCCGGGGGGAATGAGCAGTTCTTC.

The genes are TRBV6-5 and TRBJ1-2; TRBD1 aligns across 7 bases. The CDR3 totals 14 residues. Per the germline V gene, CDR1 is MNHEY and CDR2 is SVGAGI. Trimming at V came to 6 bases and at J to 1 base, leaving 5 bases not matched to a gene. The CDR3 sequence: CASSYRQGNYGYTF. The CDR3 nucleotides read TGTGCCAGCAGCTATCGACAGGGTAACTATGGCTACACCTTC.

The rearrangement links TRBV11-1 to TRBJ1-2, with D perhaps TRBD1 (5 bases). Trimming took 5 bases from V and 5 from J, leaving 15 bases between them. CDR1 is SGHAT and CDR2 is FQDESV in the germline V gene (reference sequence). CDR3 size: 14 residues. The CDR3 loop is CASSHRQSPYGYTF. CDR3 coding DNA: TGTGCCAGCAGCCACCGACAGAGTCCTTATGGCTACACCTTC.

The chain couples TRBV5-4 to TRBJ2-2; 7 nucleotides align to TRBD1. The CDR3 extends over 16 amino acids. With V trimmed by 4 bases and J by 5 bases, 11 bases remained unmatched. CDR1 SGHNT and CDR2 YYREEE come from the germline V gene (reference sequence). As DNA, the CDR3 is TGTGCCAGCAGCCCTGGACAGGAGCGTTTGACCGGGGAGCTGTTTTTT. Protein product: CASSPGQERLTGELFF.